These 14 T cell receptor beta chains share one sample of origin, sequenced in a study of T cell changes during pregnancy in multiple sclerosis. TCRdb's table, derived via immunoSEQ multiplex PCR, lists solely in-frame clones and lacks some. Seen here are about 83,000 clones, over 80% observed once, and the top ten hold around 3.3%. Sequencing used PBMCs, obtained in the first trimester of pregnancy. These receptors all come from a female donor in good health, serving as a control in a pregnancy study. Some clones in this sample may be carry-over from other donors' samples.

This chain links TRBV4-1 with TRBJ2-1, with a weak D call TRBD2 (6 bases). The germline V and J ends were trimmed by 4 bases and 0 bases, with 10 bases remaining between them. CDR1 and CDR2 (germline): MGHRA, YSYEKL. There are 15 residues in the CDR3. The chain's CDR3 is CASSRGTPSYNEQFF. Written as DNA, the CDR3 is TGCGCCAGCAGCCGAGGGACTCCCTCCTACAATGAGCAGTTCTTC.

The CDR3 reads CAFTLAGKETQYF. The CDR3 DNA is TGTGCCTTCACACTAGCGGGCAAAGAGACCCAGTACTTC. V gene TRBV30 combines with J gene TRBJ2-5, with TRBD2 matching over 9 bases. Trimming at V came to 7 bases and at J to 3 bases, leaving 6 bases not matched to a gene. The germline V gene encodes CDR1 GTSNPN and CDR2 SVGIG (reference sequence). CDR3 size: 13 residues.

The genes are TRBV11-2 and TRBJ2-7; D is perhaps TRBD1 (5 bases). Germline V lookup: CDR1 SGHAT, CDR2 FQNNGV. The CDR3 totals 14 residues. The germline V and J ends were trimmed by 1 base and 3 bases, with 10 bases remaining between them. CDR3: CASSLGAGYYEQYF. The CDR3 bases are TGTGCCAGCAGCTTAGGGGCAGGGTACTACGAGCAGTACTTC.

The CDR3 DNA follows: TGTGCCAGCAGCCAAGGGGCAGGGAATCAGCCCCAGCATTTT. This encodes CASSQGAGNQPQHF. The rearrangement joins TRBV4-2 to TRBJ1-5; TRBD1 might be the D (5 bases). The germline V and J ends were trimmed by 1 base and 4 bases, with 8 bases remaining between them. Germline-derived CDR1 and CDR2 are LGHNA and YNFKEQ. The CDR3 consists of 14 residues.

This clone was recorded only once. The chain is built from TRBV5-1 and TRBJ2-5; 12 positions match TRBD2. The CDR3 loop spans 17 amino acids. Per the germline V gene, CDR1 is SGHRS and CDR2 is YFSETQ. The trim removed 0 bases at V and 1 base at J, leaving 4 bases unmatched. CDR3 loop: CASSLALAGGPQETQYF. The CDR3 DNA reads TGCGCCAGCAGCTTGGCCCTAGCGGGGGGGCCCCAAGAGACCCAGTACTTC.

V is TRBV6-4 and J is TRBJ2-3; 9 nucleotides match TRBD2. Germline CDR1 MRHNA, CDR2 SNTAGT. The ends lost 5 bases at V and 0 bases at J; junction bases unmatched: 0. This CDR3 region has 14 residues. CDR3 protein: CASSTSGSTDTQYF. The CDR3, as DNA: TGTGCCAGCAGTACTAGCGGGAGCACAGATACGCAGTATTTT.

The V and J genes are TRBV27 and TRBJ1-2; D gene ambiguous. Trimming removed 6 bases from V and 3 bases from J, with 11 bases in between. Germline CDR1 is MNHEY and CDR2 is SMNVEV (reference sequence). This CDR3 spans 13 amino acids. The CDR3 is CASSRVGHYGYTF. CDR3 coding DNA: TGTGCCAGCAGCCGGGTTGGCCACTATGGCTACACCTTC.

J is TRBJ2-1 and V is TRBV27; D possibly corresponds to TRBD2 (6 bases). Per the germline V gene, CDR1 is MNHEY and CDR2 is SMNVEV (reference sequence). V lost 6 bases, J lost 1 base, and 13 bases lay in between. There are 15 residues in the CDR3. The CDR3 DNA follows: TGTGCCAGCAGGCCGAGCGGGTGGTCCTACAATGAGCAGTTCTTC. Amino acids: CASRPSGWSYNEQFF.

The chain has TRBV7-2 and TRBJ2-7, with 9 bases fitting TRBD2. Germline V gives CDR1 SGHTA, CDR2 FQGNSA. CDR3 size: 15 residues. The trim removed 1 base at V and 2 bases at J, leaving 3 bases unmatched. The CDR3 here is CASSLGAGGPYEQYF. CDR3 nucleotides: TGTGCCAGCAGCTTAGGAGCGGGAGGCCCCTACGAGCAGTACTTC.

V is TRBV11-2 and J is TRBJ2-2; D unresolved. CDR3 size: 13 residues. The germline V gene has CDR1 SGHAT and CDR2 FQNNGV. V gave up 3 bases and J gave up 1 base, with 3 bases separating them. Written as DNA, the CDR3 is TGTGCCAGCAGCTTTAAGAACACCGGGGAGCTGTTTTTT. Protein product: CASSFKNTGELFF.

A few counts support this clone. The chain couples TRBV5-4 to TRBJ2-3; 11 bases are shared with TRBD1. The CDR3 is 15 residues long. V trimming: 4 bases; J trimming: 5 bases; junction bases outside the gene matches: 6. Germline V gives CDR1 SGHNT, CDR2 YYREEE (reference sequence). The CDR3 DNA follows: TGTGCCAGCAGCCCCCGGGACAGGGGGGAAGATACGCAGTATTTT. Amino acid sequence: CASSPRDRGEDTQYF.

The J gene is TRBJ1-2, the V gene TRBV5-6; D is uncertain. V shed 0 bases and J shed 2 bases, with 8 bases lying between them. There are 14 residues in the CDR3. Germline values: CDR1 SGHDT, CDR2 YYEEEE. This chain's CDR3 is CASSLAGSNYGYTF. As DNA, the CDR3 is TGTGCCAGCAGCTTGGCCGGGTCAAACTATGGCTACACCTTC. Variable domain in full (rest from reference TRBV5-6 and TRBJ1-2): DAGVTQSPTHLIKTRGQQVTLRCSPKSGHDTVSWYQQALGQGPQFIFQYYEEEERQRGNFPDRFSGHQFPNYSSELNVNALLLGDSALYLCASSLAGSNYGYTFGSGTRLTVV.

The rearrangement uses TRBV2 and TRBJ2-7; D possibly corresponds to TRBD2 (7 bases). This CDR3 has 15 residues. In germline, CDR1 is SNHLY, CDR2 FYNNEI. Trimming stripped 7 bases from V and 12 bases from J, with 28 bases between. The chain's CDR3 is CASTSGRGAVGFLYF. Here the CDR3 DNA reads TGTGCCAGCACCTCGGGGAGGGGGGCGGTAGGATTTTTGTACTTC. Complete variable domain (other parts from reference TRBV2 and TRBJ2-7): EPEVTQTPSHQVTQMGQEVILRCVPISNHLYFYWYRQILGQKVEFLVSFYNNEISEKSEIFDDQFSVERPDGSNFTLKIRSTKLEDSAMYFCASTSGRGAVGFLYFGPGTRLTVT.

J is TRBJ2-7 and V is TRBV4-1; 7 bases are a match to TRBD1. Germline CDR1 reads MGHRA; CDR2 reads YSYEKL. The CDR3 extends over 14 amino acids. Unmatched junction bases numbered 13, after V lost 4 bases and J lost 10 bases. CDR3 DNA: TGCGCCAGCAGCCCCCCAGGGAGAGACAGGGATCAGTACTTC. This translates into CASSPPGRDRDQYF.